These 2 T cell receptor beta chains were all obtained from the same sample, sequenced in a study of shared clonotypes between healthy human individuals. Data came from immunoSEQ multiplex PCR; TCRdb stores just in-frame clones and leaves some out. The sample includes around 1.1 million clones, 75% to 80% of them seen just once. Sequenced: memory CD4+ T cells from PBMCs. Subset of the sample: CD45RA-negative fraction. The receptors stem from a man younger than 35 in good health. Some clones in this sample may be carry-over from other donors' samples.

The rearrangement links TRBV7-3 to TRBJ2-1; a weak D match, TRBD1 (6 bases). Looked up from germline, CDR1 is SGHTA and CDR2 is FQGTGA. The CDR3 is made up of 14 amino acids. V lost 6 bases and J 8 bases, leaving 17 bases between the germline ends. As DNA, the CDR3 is TGTGCCAGCAGACAGGGTTCACTACGCGATGAGCAGTTCTTC. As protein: CASRQGSLRDEQFF. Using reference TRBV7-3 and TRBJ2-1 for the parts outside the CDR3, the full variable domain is GAGVSQTPSNKVTEKGKYVELRCDPISGHTALYWYRQSLGQGPEFLIYFQGTGAADDSGLPNDRFFAVRPEGSVSTLKIQRTERGDSAVYLCASRQGSLRDEQFFGPGTRLTVL.

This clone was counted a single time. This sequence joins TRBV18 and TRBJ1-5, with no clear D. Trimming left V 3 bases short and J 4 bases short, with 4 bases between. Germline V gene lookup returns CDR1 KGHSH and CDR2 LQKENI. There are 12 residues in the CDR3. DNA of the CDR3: TGTGCCAGCTCACCCCGGAATCAGCCCCAGCATTTT. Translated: CASSPRNQPQHF.